The 15 T cell receptor beta chains below all came from one sample that was sequenced in a study of T cells in tuberculosis. TCRdb keeps only in-frame clones here, not all; method: immunoSEQ multiplex PCR. The sample lists approximately 30,000 clones, 80% to 95% seen once, with roughly 2.2% in the top ten. The specimen was PBMCs. The source of these receptors is a donor aged 5-35 years with latent tuberculosis or without tuberculosis infection.

CDR3 region: CASSLAEGAYGYTF. CDR3 nucleotide sequence: TGCGCCAGCAGCTTGGCCGAGGGGGCTTACGGCTACACCTTC. The chain is built from TRBV5-1 and TRBJ1-2, with 7 nucleotides matching TRBD1. CDR1 and CDR2 from the germline V gene are SGHRS and YFSETQ. J was trimmed by 8 bases and V by 0 bases; bases with no gene match: 7. This CDR3 is built from 14 residues.

The sample holds a few counts of this clone. The CDR3 nucleotides read TGTGCCAGCAGTTGGAGGGGGAGGGGAGGCGACTCTGGAAACACCATATATTTT. Its translation: CASSWRGRGGDSGNTIYF. The chain links TRBV7-9 to TRBJ1-3, with TRBD1 as a possible D gene (6 bases). The CDR3 is made up of 18 amino acids. V gave up 6 bases and J gave up 0 bases, with 21 bases separating them. The germline V gene has CDR1 SEHNR and CDR2 FQNEAQ (reference sequence). The whole variable domain, remainder taken from reference TRBV7-9 and TRBJ1-3, is DTGVSQNPRHKITKRGQNVTFRCDPISEHNRLYWYRQTLGQGPEFLTYFQNEAQLEKSRLLSDRFSAERPKGSFSTLEIQRTEQGDSAMYLCASSWRGRGGDSGNTIYFGEGSWLTVV.

This rearrangement joins TRBV7-9 to TRBJ2-3; tentative D call: TRBD1 (6 bases). The CDR3 spans 15 residues. Germline CDR1 and CDR2: SEHNR and FQNEAQ (reference sequence). V was cut by 1 base and J by 2 bases, with 10 bases left in between. CDR3 in amino acids: CASSLGTAFTDTQYF. The CDR3 nucleotides read TGTGCCAGCAGCTTAGGGACAGCTTTCACAGATACGCAGTATTTT.

The rearrangement links TRBV2 to TRBJ1-2; TRBD1 is a possible D gene (5 bases). From germline, CDR1 is SNHLY and CDR2 FYNNEI. The V end was cut by 6 bases, the J end by 8 bases, with 16 bases between. This CDR3 is built from 13 residues. The CDR3 spells CASRAGNSGGYTF. Written as DNA, the CDR3 is TGTGCCAGCAGGGCAGGGAATAGTGGGGGCTACACCTTC.

The chain joins TRBV7-9 to TRBJ1-1, with 8 bases matching TRBD1. This CDR3 has 17 residues. V lost 5 bases and J lost 5; bases outside the gene matches: 16. The germline V gene has CDR1 SEHNR and CDR2 FQNEAQ (reference sequence). The CDR3 loop is CASSPHRTGWVGTEAFF. CDR3 DNA: TGTGCCAGCAGCCCCCATAGGACAGGGTGGGTTGGGACTGAAGCTTTCTTT.

This sequence joins TRBV7-9 and TRBJ1-3, with D possibly being TRBD1 (5 bases). Germline values: CDR1 SEHNR, CDR2 FQNEAQ (reference sequence). The CDR3 is 13 residues long. V lost 2 bases and J 4 bases, leaving 6 bases between the germline ends. The CDR3 nucleotides read TGTGCCAGCAGCTTAAGGACAGGAAACACCATATATTTT. It is translated as CASSLRTGNTIYF.

The rearrangement uses TRBV6-5 and TRBJ1-1; possibly TRBD1 for D (5 bases). Between the trimmed V and J ends, which lost 0 bases and 9 bases, there was a span of 11 bases. The CDR3 is made up of 13 amino acids. Per germline, CDR1 MNHEY and CDR2 SVGAGI. DNA of the CDR3: TGTGCCAGCAGTTACTCGACGGGGGTCCAAGCTTTCTTT. Translated, it gives CASSYSTGVQAFF.

The chain carries TRBV14 and TRBJ1-1, with 9 bases identical to TRBD1. With V trimmed by 7 bases and J by 2 bases, 5 bases remained unmatched. The CDR3 loop spans 14 amino acids. The germline V gene has CDR1 SGHDN and CDR2 FVKESK. The CDR3 region is CASTGQGGNTEAFF. In DNA, the CDR3 is TGTGCCAGCACGGGACAGGGTGGAAACACTGAAGCTTTCTTT.

The chain carries TRBV5-1 and TRBJ2-7, with a weak D call TRBD2 (5 bases). The CDR3 totals 15 residues. Germline CDR1 and CDR2: SGHRS and YFSETQ. V was clipped by 2 bases and J by 0 bases, with 12 bases between them. CDR3 region: CASSLSGTSSYEQYF. In DNA form, the CDR3 reads TGCGCCAGCAGCTTAAGCGGAACCTCCTCCTACGAGCAGTACTTC.

The V and J genes are TRBV7-2 and TRBJ2-3, with 8 bases that match TRBD2. CDR3 length: 16 residues. The V gene end was trimmed by 5 bases and the J gene end by 1 base; junction bases not matched to a gene: 8. CDR1 and CDR2 from the germline V gene are SGHTA and FQGNSA. CDR3 in amino acids: CASSPGTSQRTDTQYF. DNA of the CDR3: TGTGCCAGCAGCCCCGGGACTAGTCAACGCACAGATACGCAGTATTTT.

The V call is TRBV13, the J call TRBJ2-7; D is unclear. The ends were cut back, 1 base at V and 1 base at J, with 11 bases in the middle. This CDR3 is 15 amino acids long. CDR1 PRHDT and CDR2 FYEKMQ come from the germline V gene (reference sequence). The CDR3 loop reads CASSLDIRGSYEQYF. CDR3 DNA sequence: TGTGCCAGCAGCTTAGATATCCGCGGTTCCTACGAGCAGTACTTC. Full variable domain (outside the CDR3, taken from reference TRBV13 and TRBJ2-7): AAGVIQSPRHLIKEKRETATLKCYPIPRHDTVYWYQQGPGQDPQFLISFYEKMQSDKGSIPDRFSAQQFSDYHSELNMSSLELGDSALYFCASSLDIRGSYEQYFGPGTRLTVT.

The V gene is TRBV30, the J gene TRBJ2-3; 7 bases are a match to TRBD2. Trimming at V came to 1 base and at J to 3 bases, leaving 13 bases not matched to a gene. Germline V lookup: CDR1 GTSNPN, CDR2 SVGIG (reference sequence). The CDR3 spans 17 residues. CDR3 sequence reads: CAWSAPLEGGRTDTQYF. The CDR3 coding sequence is TGTGCCTGGAGTGCCCCCCTGGAGGGAGGGAGAACAGATACGCAGTATTTT. Filled out from reference TRBV30 and TRBJ2-3, the complete variable domain reads SQTIHQWPATLVQPVGSPLSLECTVEGTSNPNLYWYRQAAGRGLQLLFYSVGIGQISSEVPQNLSASRPQDRQFILSSKKLLLSDSGFYLCAWSAPLEGGRTDTQYFGPGTRLTVL.

The chain links TRBV4-1 to TRBJ2-5, with D hard to call. The CDR3 covers 14 residues. CDR1 and CDR2 from the germline V gene are MGHRA and YSYEKL. V lost 3 bases to trimming and J lost 2 bases, with 10 bases between them. The CDR3 loop is CASSQVWRQETQYF. CDR3 in DNA: TGCGCCAGCAGCCAGGTTTGGCGGCAAGAGACCCAGTACTTC.

This chain joins TRBV6-6 and TRBJ1-1; the D gene is possibly TRBD1 (5 bases). V was pared by 8 bases and J by 11 bases, with 15 bases between. Germline CDR1 reads MNHNY; CDR2 reads SVGAGI (reference sequence). The CDR3 has 11 residues. The CDR3 nucleotides are TGTGCCAGCGAAACAGGCGCCGAGGCTTTCTTT. Translated, it gives CASETGAEAFF.

The chain employs TRBV19 and TRBJ2-6; 7 bases agree with TRBD2. This CDR3 is built from 16 residues. CDR1 is LNHDA, CDR2 SQIVND, per germline (reference sequence). J lost 1 base, V lost 3 bases, and 3 bases had no gene match. In nucleotides, the CDR3 is TGTGCCAGTAGTATGCCGGGGGGTTCTGGGGCCAACGTCCTGACTTTC. Translated: CASSMPGGSGANVLTF.